This T cell receptor beta chain is drawn from a study of PD-1 blockade in classical Hodgkin lymphoma. General study points: Why the repertoires differ is still unclear, perhaps disease activity or prior therapy. Reported findings placed baseline TCR diversity lower in newly diagnosed patients (compared with healthy donors).

CDR3 length: 15 residues. Trimming cost V 5 bases and J 7 bases; bases outside gene matches: 9. Germline V CDR1 and CDR2: MNHEY, SMNVEV (reference sequence). This sample's time point: newly diagnosed, previously untreated cHL patient sample. From thawed PBMCs, CD4+ T cells were purified using magnetic negative selection. Untreated, newly diagnosed classical Hodgkin lymphoma PBMCs were used for comparison. Using immunoSEQ multiplex PCR, the repertoire was profiled, and TCRdb retains in-frame clones only, with some absent. The profile shows about 22,000 clones, roughly nine tenths of them singletons. As concerns this clone: Its matching antigen is unknown.

The source material was CD4+ T cells from blood. This sequence joins TRBV27 and TRBJ2-7; 12 bases match TRBD2. The receptor's source is a human donor with classical Hodgkin lymphoma. CDR3 region: CASSPSLAGGEEQYF. CDR3 DNA: TGTGCCAGCAGTCCGTCACTAGCGGGGGGCGAAGAGCAGTACTTC.